This is a list of T cell receptor beta chains from one sample in a study of shared clonotypes between healthy human individuals. Libraries were prepared by immunoSEQ multiplex PCR; TCRdb keeps only in-frame clonotypes and omits some of them. The sample contains 2 million to 2.5 million clones, 80% to 95% of which appear only once. The sample taken for sequencing was naive CD4+ T cells from PBMCs. The receptors were sampled from a man in his late teens or twenties in good health. Some clones in this sample may be carry-over from other donors' samples. The CDR3 runs from the conserved cysteine through the conserved F or W.

V gene,CDR3 protein
TRBV28,CASNLGGGAYNEQFF
TRBV27,CASSLRDRGRSYEQYF
TRBV6-1,CASSINRGSQPQHF
TRBV4-1,CASSLTRGEKLFF
TRBV30,CAWSAGFGANVLTF
TRBV28,CASSLLNYGYTF
TRBV7-9,CASSRGRDTDTQYF
TRBV21-1,CASIKGVFNQPQHF
TRBV19,CASSSSGRNTGELFF
TRBV4-2,CASSRPATVVGTTSEQFF
TRBV4-2,CASSQSGQLGTDTQYF
TRBV5-1,CASRDQTSGGYEQYF
TRBV18,CASSGGAGKNTEAFF
TRBV30,CAWSVQAGTEAFF
TRBV11-1,CASSLVGSNYNEQFF
TRBV5-5,CASSLRSGSYEQYF
TRBV28,CASSRQGGVGTEAFF
TRBV5-1,CASSRWAGQSNEKLFF
TRBV7-8,CASSSKAGTPDEQYF
TRBV5-1,CASSSRGPYEQYF
TRBV27,CASSLLGAGGYTF
TRBV2,CASRLAREQYF